This TCR beta chain was sequenced in a study of Graves' ophthalmopathy and Graves' hyperthyroidism. Comments on this clonotype: A read error may explain this, as a much larger clone is one base away. The CDR3 carries no conserved terminal phenylalanine or tryptophan, so it likely arises from a read error.

Amplification targeted the TCR beta CDR3 regions, with RNA transcripts as the source material. Second-round multiplex PCR came after a first-round RT-PCR that employed HTBI primers. TCRdb re-derived calls from the multiplex PCR reads in MiXCR, one entry per CDR3 protein. The sample carries more than 1,000,000 distinct CDR3 sequences, about 38% recorded once. Trimming pared 5 bases from V and 0 bases from J, leaving 7 bases between. Germline loops: CDR1 LNHDA, CDR2 SQIVND (reference sequence). This CDR3 region has 13 residues. The sequencing sample was made of peripheral blood or thyroid tissue (not recorded which). The receptor's source is an adult man with Graves' hyperthyroidism. The J gene is TRBJ1-1, the V gene TRBV19; perhaps TRBD1 as D (5 bases). DNA of the CDR3: TGTGCCAGTAGTGACAGATTGAACACTGAAGCTTTCTCT. This sequence encodes CASSDRLNTEAFS.